This T cell receptor (beta chain) stems from a study of vaccination effects on CD4 cells after COVID-19. Study results and limitations: The study had few convalescent patients and no early post-infection timepoints.

Generated by immunoSEQ multiplex PCR, the TCRdb table keeps only in-frame clones and is missing some. The sample includes approximately 40,000 clones, 82% of them seen just once. Details on this clone: The antigen is not known.

The CDR3 loop spans 16 amino acids. V shed 0 bases, J shed 7 bases, and the junction held 9 bases outside the gene matches. The germline gives CDR1 MGHRA, CDR2 YSYEKL. Once cultured for roughly ten days, the cells underwent separation to obtain CD4+ T cells. Vaccine recipients, nucleocapsid antibody negative, had no prior SARS-CoV-2 infection. The source was CD4+ T cells from PBMCs cultured without peptide, collected before COVID-19 vaccination. This sequence was found in a human donor who received a COVID-19 vaccine. This chain uses TRBV4-1 with TRBJ1-1, with 9 positions matching TRBD1. For the CDR3, the DNA is TGCGCCAGCAGCCAAGATGCAGGGACAGGGCGATTTGAAGCTTTCTTT. Residues: CASSQDAGTGRFEAFF.